The entry below gives a single TCR beta chain sequence along with its context. Its target is unknown. This record belongs to a study of cytomegalovirus exposure and HLA in healthy donors. General study results and limits: Most TCR sequences proved rare, with some public TCRs found in many donors. In vitro assays verified that three CMV-associated chains recognized CMV antigens specifically.

CDR3 size: 19 residues. Trimming pared 4 bases from V and 0 bases from J, leaving 27 bases between. CDR1 SQVTM and CDR2 ANQGSEA come from the germline V gene. Primers included in the PCR were 60 Vbeta and 13 Jbeta primers. Using immunoSEQ multiplex PCR, the repertoire was profiled, and TCRdb retains in-frame clones only, with some absent. The profile shows over 75,000 clones, about 75% of them singletons. The source material was PBMCs. The chain joins TRBV29-1 to TRBJ2-5; tentatively, D is TRBD2 (10 bases). The sequence was collected from a man aged 40-49 years in good health and CMV-seropositive. The DNA of the CDR3 is TGCAGCGTTGTCGCCCGACAGGGGGTAGCGGGGGGCCACCAAGAGACCCAGTACTTC. This translates into CSVVARQGVAGGHQETQYF.